The 22 T cell receptor beta chains reported below all come from one sample, sequenced in a study of cytomegalovirus exposure and HLA in healthy donors. PCR involved 60 Vbeta and 13 Jbeta primers. This table comes from immunoSEQ multiplex PCR, and its TCRdb copy is limited to in-frame clones, with some not included. Of 110,000 to 150,000 clones detected, about four fifths appear once; the ten largest clones hold around 4.1%. Sequencing was carried out using PBMCs. The receptors derive from a man between 40 and 49 years old in good health and CMV-seronegative.

Concerning this clone itself: At the DNA level, this CDR3 is encoded by other sequences in the same sample as well. The chain couples TRBV7-2 to TRBJ2-7; 8 bases line up with TRBD2. Looked up from germline, CDR1 is SGHTA and CDR2 is FQGNSA. The CDR3 has 18 amino acids. J gave up 1 base and V 2 bases, and 13 bases lay outside the gene matches. CDR3 sequence reads: CASSLNVGPSGYSYEQYF. The CDR3 bases are TGTGCCAGCAGCTTAAACGTGGGGCCTAGCGGGTATTCCTACGAGCAGTACTTC. The full variable domain, with the rest looked up from reference TRBV7-2 and TRBJ2-7, is GAGVSQSPSNKVTEKGKDVELRCDPISGHTALYWYRQSLGQGLEFLIYFQGNSAPDKSGLPSDRFSAERTGGSVSTLTIQRTQQEDSAVYLCASSLNVGPSGYSYEQYFGPGTRLTVT.

This chain links TRBV9 with TRBJ2-2, with a tentative D call TRBD1 (5 bases). Germline CDR1 reads SGDLS; CDR2 reads YYNGEE. V lost 0 bases to trimming and J lost 2 bases, with 8 bases between them. The CDR3 sequence is 15 residues long. Here the CDR3 DNA reads TGTGCCAGCAGCGTAGACAGGCATAACACCGGGGAGCTGTTTTTT. Encoded protein: CASSVDRHNTGELFF.

This CDR3 is CAISGSTGNYGYTF. DNA for the CDR3: TGTGCCATCAGTGGTTCGACAGGGAACTATGGCTACACCTTC. The V call is TRBV10-3, the J call TRBJ1-2; TRBD1 agrees at 7 bases. V lost 4 bases and J lost 2; bases outside the gene matches: 4. This CDR3 comprises 14 residues. Germline CDR1 reads ENHRY; CDR2 reads SYGVKD.

The rearrangement joins TRBV6-6 to TRBJ1-2; D is unclear. Germline V gene sequence: CDR1 MNHNY, CDR2 SVGAGI (reference sequence). CDR3 length: 14 residues. Trimming shortened V by 4 bases and J by 0 bases, and 9 bases separated the two germline ends. The CDR3 nucleotides are TGTGCCAGCAGTTCCTCCGGGACTAACTATGGCTACACCTTC. This encodes CASSSSGTNYGYTF.

The rearrangement uses TRBV5-8 and TRBJ2-3; 9 nucleotides match TRBD1. CDR3 length: 15 amino acids. CDR1 and CDR2 (germline): SGHTS, YDEGEE. V lost 4 bases, J lost 4 bases, and 7 bases stayed unmatched. CDR3 loop: CASSPPGTGSDTQYF. CDR3 DNA sequence: TGTGCCAGCAGCCCGCCTGGGACAGGGTCAGATACGCAGTATTTT.

The chain links TRBV6-6 to TRBJ2-5, with D perhaps TRBD2 (6 bases). The CDR3 has 14 residues. Germline values: CDR1 MNHNY, CDR2 SVGAGI (reference sequence). Trimming took 3 bases from V and 5 from J, leaving 13 bases between them. CDR3 nucleotides: TGTGCCAGCAGTTATGGAGGGGCGTACGAGACCCAGTACTTC. This sequence encodes CASSYGGAYETQYF.

This clone was counted only a few times. The chain is built from TRBV11-2 and TRBJ2-5, with D perhaps matching TRBD1 (5 bases). With 7 bases removed from V and 5 bases from J, the gap between germline ends came to 17 bases. CDR1 and CDR2 (germline): SGHAT, FQNNGV. The CDR3 contains 14 residues. The CDR3 region is CASIPRGPKETQYF. The CDR3 DNA is TGTGCCAGCATCCCTAGGGGCCCCAAGGAGACCCAGTACTTC.

V usage is TRBV25-1 and J usage is TRBJ2-7; 9 bases match TRBD1. Per germline, CDR1 MGHDK and CDR2 SYGVNS. The CDR3 is 16 amino acids. V dropped 3 bases and J dropped 5; count of bases not matched to a gene: 11. The CDR3 nucleotides are TGTGCCAGCAGTGACCACTCTAGGACAGGGGCCGACGAGCAGTACTTC. This codes for CASSDHSRTGADEQYF.

The chain couples TRBV29-1 to TRBJ1-1, with 7 bases aligning to TRBD1. This CDR3 has 12 residues. The V gene end was trimmed by 7 bases and the J gene end by 4 bases; junction bases not matched to a gene: 6. From germline, CDR1 is SQVTM and CDR2 ANQGSEA. DNA of the CDR3: TGCAGCGCAGACAGGGCGGGCACTGAAGCTTTCTTT. Its protein is CSADRAGTEAFF.

The V and J genes are TRBV10-2 and TRBJ1-2, with D possibly TRBD1 on 6 matching bases. The germline V and J ends were trimmed by 0 bases and 2 bases, with 7 bases remaining between them. This CDR3 comprises 14 residues. The germline gives CDR1 WSHSY, CDR2 SAAADI. The CDR3 sequence: CASSESGTNYGYTF. CDR3 nucleotide sequence: TGCGCCAGCAGTGAGTCGGGGACAAACTATGGCTACACCTTC.

The chain joins TRBV27 to TRBJ2-7, with D possibly matching TRBD1 (6 bases). In germline, CDR1 is MNHEY, CDR2 SMNVEV (reference sequence). Trimming removed 2 bases from V and 2 bases from J, with 22 bases in between. The CDR3 contains 18 residues. CDR3 sequence (DNA): TGTGCCAGCAGTTTAAAGGGGGTGGGGACATCCCCTACCTACGAGCAGTACTTC. It yields the protein CASSLKGVGTSPTYEQYF.

CDR3 protein: CAIKETQYF. DNA of the CDR3: TGTGCCATTAAAGAGACCCAGTACTTC. V and J are TRBV2 and TRBJ2-5; D ambiguous. Germline V gene lookup returns CDR1 SNHLY and CDR2 FYNNEI. The CDR3 contains 9 residues. Trimming took 10 bases from V and 3 from J, leaving 3 bases between them.

This clone was detected only a few times. The chain combines TRBV10-2 with TRBJ1-1; unclear D gene. The CDR3 sequence is 12 residues long. Trimming took 6 bases from V and 1 from J, leaving 6 bases between them. Germline CDR1 is WSHSY and CDR2 is SAAADI. This CDR3 is CASRVGNTEAFF. The CDR3 nucleotides are TGCGCCAGCAGGGTCGGGAACACTGAAGCTTTCTTT.

The V call is TRBV6-5, the J call TRBJ2-5; D is uncertain. Germline V gene data show CDR1 as MNHEY and CDR2 as SVGAGI. This CDR3 region has 14 residues. V was cut by 5 bases and J by 0 bases, with 10 bases left in between. CDR3 protein: CASSATADQETQYF. The CDR3 coding sequence is TGTGCCAGCAGTGCCACGGCGGACCAAGAGACCCAGTACTTC.

Of note for this clone: One end of the junction does not line up with germline, which may come from a read error. This chain uses TRBV5-4 with TRBJ1-1; TRBD1 matches at 8 bases. The CDR3 covers 14 residues. CDR1 SGHNT and CDR2 YYREEE come from the germline V gene (reference sequence). CDR3 bases: TGTGCCAGCAGCTTGCTACAGGGGGAAGCTGAGGCTTTCTTT. Residues: CASSLLQGEAEAFF.

The chain links TRBV19 to TRBJ2-1; 12 nucleotides match TRBD2. CDR1 is LNHDA and CDR2 is SQIVND in the germline V gene (reference sequence). V lost 6 bases and J lost 6; bases outside the gene matches: 6. CDR3 length: 15 amino acids. CDR3 nucleotides: TGTGCCAGTAGCCCCCGACTAGCGGGGGTCAATGAGCAGTTCTTC. As protein: CASSPRLAGVNEQFF.

V usage is TRBV2 and J usage is TRBJ2-5; the match to TRBD1 covers 8 bases. The end of the DNA is better explained by TRBJ2-7, so the J call may be wrong. This CDR3 has 14 residues. Per germline, CDR1 SNHLY and CDR2 FYNNEI. CDR3 protein: CASSRGQVSYEQYF. DNA of the CDR3: TGTGCCAGCAGCCGGGGACAGGTCTCCTACGAGCAGTACTTC.

This clone was seen more than once but under ten times. The V and J genes are TRBV5-1 and TRBJ1-1; 11 bases fit TRBD1. J was trimmed by 6 bases and V by 3 bases; bases with no gene match: 4. Germline V gene lookup returns CDR1 SGHRS and CDR2 YFSETQ. The CDR3 consists of 14 residues. Here the CDR3 DNA reads TGCGCCAGCAGCTACGGGGGACAGGGGGCTGAAGCTTTCTTT. Translating it yields CASSYGGQGAEAFF.

The rearrangement uses TRBV6-5 and TRBJ2-1; 9 positions agree with TRBD1. CDR3 size: 14 residues. Germline V lookup: CDR1 MNHEY, CDR2 SVGAGI. With V trimmed by 4 bases and J by 4 bases, 2 bases remained unmatched. The CDR3 coding sequence is TGTGCCAGCAGTTCCGGGACAGGGTACAATGAGCAGTTCTTC. Encoded protein: CASSSGTGYNEQFF.

The V gene is TRBV5-1, the J gene TRBJ2-5, with TRBD1 matching 9 bases. With V trimmed by 4 bases and J by 5 bases, 6 bases remained unmatched. The germline CDR1 and CDR2 sequences are SGHRS and YFSETQ. This CDR3 contains 14 residues. The chain's CDR3 is CASSQQGAGETQYF. In DNA, the CDR3 is TGCGCCAGCAGCCAACAGGGGGCCGGGGAGACCCAGTACTTC.

J is TRBJ1-5 and V is TRBV6-5; a weak D match, TRBD1 (6 bases). Looked up from germline, CDR1 is MNHEY and CDR2 is SVGAGI. The length of the CDR3 is 14 residues. V lost 5 bases to trimming and J lost 4 bases, with 12 bases between them. CDR3 nucleotides: TGTGCCAGCAGTGCTCGAGGGGGTAATCAGCCCCAGCATTTT. This sequence encodes CASSARGGNQPQHF.

V usage is TRBV7-6 and J usage is TRBJ2-2, with TRBD1 identical over 9 bases. Germline CDR1 is SGHVS and CDR2 is FNYEAQ. This CDR3 spans 16 amino acids. Losses at the gene ends were 4 bases for V and 6 bases for J; bases not matched to a gene: 9. The CDR3 DNA reads TGTGCCAGCAGCTCACAAGGGGACAGGGCGGCCGGGGAGCTGTTTTTT. This encodes CASSSQGDRAAGELFF.